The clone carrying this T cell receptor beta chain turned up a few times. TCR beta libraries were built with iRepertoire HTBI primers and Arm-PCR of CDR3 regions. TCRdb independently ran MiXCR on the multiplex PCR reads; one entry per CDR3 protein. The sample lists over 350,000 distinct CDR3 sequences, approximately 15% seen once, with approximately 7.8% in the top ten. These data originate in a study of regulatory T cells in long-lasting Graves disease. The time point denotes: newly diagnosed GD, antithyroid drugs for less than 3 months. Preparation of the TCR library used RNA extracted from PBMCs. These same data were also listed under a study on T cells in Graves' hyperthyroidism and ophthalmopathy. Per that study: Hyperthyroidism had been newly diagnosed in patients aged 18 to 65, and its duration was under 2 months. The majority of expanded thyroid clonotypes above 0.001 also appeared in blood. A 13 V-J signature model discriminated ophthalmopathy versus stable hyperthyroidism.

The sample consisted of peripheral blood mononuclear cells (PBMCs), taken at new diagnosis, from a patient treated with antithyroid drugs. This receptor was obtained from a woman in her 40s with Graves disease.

The CDR3 sequence: CASSRVREGAYEQYF. In nucleotides, the CDR3 is TGTGCCAGCAGTAGGGTGCGGGAGGGCGCCTACGAGCAGTACTTC. The chain recombines TRBV2 with TRBJ2-7; TRBD2 matches 9 bases. The CDR3 spans 15 residues. Trimming at V came to 5 bases and at J to 2 bases, leaving 7 bases not matched to a gene. Germline CDR1 and CDR2: SNHLY and FYNNEI.